This TCR beta chain was sequenced in a study of CD8+ T cells in alopecia areata. Study summary: The 7-10-week-old female C3H/HeJ mice were given skin taken from approximately 6-13-month-old C3H/HeJ graft donors that had spontaneous alopecia.

V dropped 0 bases and J dropped 2 bases, with 5 bases sitting between them. Germline CDR1 NNHDY, CDR2 SYVADS. The CDR3 has 14 amino acids. Separation of pooled cutaneous lymph node cells was by sorting with CD4, CD8alpha, NKG2D, NKG2ACE and other markers. This clone was seen repeatedly, ten times or more. Its cognate antigen is unknown. Gene labels here are mouse ones. The CDR3 end is not reached by the read, which stops 4 residues before it; the germline J gene fills it in. Study findings and constraints: More clonal than normal scalp was lesional scalp, particularly alopecia totalis/universalis. Scalp data also include sequences from resident alphabeta T cells of normal skin.

Following extraction, RNA underwent reverse transcription to cDNA, which served as the sequencing template. The data were produced by immunoSEQ multiplex PCR, yet TCRdb's version contains in-frame clones alone and is incomplete. This sample shows roughly 5,800 clones and no singletons; less than 35% rests with the ten largest. This clonotype was obtained from a C3H/HeJ mouse with alopecia areata. The strain's MHC haplotype is H2-k. The chain joins TRBV13-3 to TRBJ2-2, with D hard to call. Material for sequencing was CD8+ T cells sorted from a lymph node. The CDR3 sequence: CASSDVVNTGQLYF. The sequenced part of the CDR3 DNA is TGTGCCAGCAGTGATGTGGTGAACACCGGG.